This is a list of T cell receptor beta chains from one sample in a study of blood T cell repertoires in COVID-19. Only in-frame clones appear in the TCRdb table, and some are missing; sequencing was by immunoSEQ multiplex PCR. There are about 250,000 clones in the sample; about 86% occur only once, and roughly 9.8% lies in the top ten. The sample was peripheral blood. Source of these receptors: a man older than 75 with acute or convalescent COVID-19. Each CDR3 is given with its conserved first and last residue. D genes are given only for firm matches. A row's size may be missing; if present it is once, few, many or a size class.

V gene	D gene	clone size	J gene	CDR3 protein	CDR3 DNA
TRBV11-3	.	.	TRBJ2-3	CASSFDGADTQYF	TGTGCCAGCAGCTTTGATGGAGCGGATACGCAGTATTTT
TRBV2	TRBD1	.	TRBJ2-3	CASRRDRGNSDTQYF	TGTGCCAGCAGACGGGACAGGGGGAACTCAGATACGCAGTATTTT
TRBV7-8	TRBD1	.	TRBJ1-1	CASSLDRGLNTEAFF	TGTGCCAGCAGCCTGGACAGGGGGCTGAACACTGAAGCTTTCTTT
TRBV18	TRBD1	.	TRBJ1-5	CASPRTNGGRGLEPQHF	TGTGCCAGCCCAAGGACAAATGGGGGCAGGGGGCTGGAGCCCCAGCATTTT
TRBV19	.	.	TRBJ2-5	CASSIDRRAQRYF	TGTGCCAGTAGTATAGATCGCAGGGCCCAAAGGTACTTC
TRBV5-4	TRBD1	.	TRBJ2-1	CASSSPGTGISLQFF	TGTGCCAGCAGCTCGCCCGGGACAGGGATTTCACTGCAGTTCTTC
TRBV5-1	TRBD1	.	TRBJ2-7	CASSPITGDSYEQYF	TGCGCCAGCAGCCCCATTACAGGGGACTCCTACGAGCAGTACTTC
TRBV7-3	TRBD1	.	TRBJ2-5	CASSPGGLLGETQYF	TGTGCCAGCAGCCCAGGGGGCCTATTAGGAGAGACCCAGTACTTC
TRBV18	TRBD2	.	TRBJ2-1	CASSPSGGADEQFF	TGTGCCAGCTCACCTAGCGGGGGGGCCGATGAGCAGTTCTTC
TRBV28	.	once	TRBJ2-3	CASSREGGALVTQYF	TGTGCCAGCAGTCGAGAAGGTGGAGCGCTAGTTACGCAGTATTTT
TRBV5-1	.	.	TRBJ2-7	CASRGQRGEQYF	TGCGCCAGCAGAGGACAGAGAGGCGAGCAGTACTTC
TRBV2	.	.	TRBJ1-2	CASTVTDLNYGYTF	TGTGCCAGCACTGTGACAGATCTTAACTATGGCTACACCTTC
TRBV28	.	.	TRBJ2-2	CASRLARTGELFF	TGTGCCAGCAGACTAGCACGCACCGGGGAGCTGTTTTTT
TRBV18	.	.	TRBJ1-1	CASSTSARSNTEAFF	TGTGCCAGCTCTACCAGTGCCAGGTCGAACACTGAAGCTTTCTTT
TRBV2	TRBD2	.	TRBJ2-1	CASSELSSGTTSSYNEQFF	TGTGCCAGCAGTGAACTCTCTAGCGGTACGACTAGCTCCTACAATGAGCAGTTCTTC
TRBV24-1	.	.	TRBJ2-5	CATSRGLGRQETQYF	TGTGCCACCAGTCGGGGACTGGGGAGGCAAGAGACCCAGTACTTC
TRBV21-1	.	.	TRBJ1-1	CASRMVAEAFF	TGTGCCAGCAGGATGGTAGCTGAAGCTTTCTTT
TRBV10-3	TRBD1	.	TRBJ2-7	CAIGGQEPPYEQYF	TGTGCCATCGGGGGACAGGAACCCCCCTACGAGCAGTACTTC
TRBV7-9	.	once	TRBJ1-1	CASSLFRQENTEAFF	TGTGCCAGCAGCTTATTTCGACAGGAGAACACTGAAGCTTTCTTT
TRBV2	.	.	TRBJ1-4	CASSESSEKLFF	TGTGCCAGCAGTGAGTCGAGTGAAAAACTGTTTTTT
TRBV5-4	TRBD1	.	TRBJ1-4	CASSLRQGASEKLFF	TGTGCCAGCAGCTTGAGGCAGGGGGCGAGTGAAAAACTGTTTTTT
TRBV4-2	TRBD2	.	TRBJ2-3	CASSRAGGRTDTQYF	TGTGCCAGCAGCCGAGCGGGGGGACGCACAGATACGCAGTATTTT
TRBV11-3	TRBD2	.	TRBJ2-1	CASSSGLGRHEQFF	TGTGCCAGCAGCTCGGGACTAGGAAGGCATGAGCAGTTCTTC
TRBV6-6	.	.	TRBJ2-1	CASSRLSGQFF	TGTGCCAGCAGTCGCCTTAGTGGGCAGTTCTTC
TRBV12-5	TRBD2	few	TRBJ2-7	CASGSVLAGVGTYEQYF	TGTGCTAGTGGTTCCGTACTAGCGGGAGTAGGCACCTACGAGCAGTACTTC
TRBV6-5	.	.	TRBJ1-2	CASSSQGLSYGYTF	TGTGCCAGCAGCTCCCAGGGTTTGAGCTATGGCTACACCTTC
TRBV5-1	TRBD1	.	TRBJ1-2	CASSTLPVSGQGYYGYTF	TGCGCCAGCAGCACCCTTCCCGTTTCGGGACAGGGGTACTATGGCTACACCTTC
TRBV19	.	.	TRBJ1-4	CASSTGDIGEKLFF	TGTGCCAGTAGTACCGGGGATATCGGTGAAAAACTGTTTTTT
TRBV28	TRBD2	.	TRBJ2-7	CASSLWGTSSYEQYF	TGTGCCAGCAGTTTATGGGGGACTAGCTCCTACGAGCAGTACTTC
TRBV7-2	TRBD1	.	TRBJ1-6	CASSLQGAGNSPLHF	TGTGCCAGCAGCTTACAGGGGGCGGGGAATTCACCCCTCCACTTT
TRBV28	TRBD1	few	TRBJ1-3	CASSLSRGLGNTIYF	TGTGCCAGCAGTTTGTCCAGGGGGCTTGGAAACACCATATATTTT
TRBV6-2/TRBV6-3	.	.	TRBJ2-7	CASSLKRDEQYF	TGTGCCAGCAGCCTAAAGCGGGACGAGCAGTACTTC
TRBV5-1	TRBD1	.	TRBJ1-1	CASSSDGQGNTEAFF	TGCGCCAGCAGCTCGGATGGACAGGGCAACACTGAAGCTTTCTTT
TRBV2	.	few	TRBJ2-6	CASSPGRGAYGANVLTF	TGTGCCAGCAGCCCAGGCAGGGGCGCTTACGGGGCCAACGTCCTGACTTTC
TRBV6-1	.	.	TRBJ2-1	CASSEATGYRGNEQFF	TGTGCCAGCAGTGAAGCTACGGGGTACCGGGGCAATGAGCAGTTCTTC
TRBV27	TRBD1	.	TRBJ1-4	CASRPGQWNEKLFF	TGTGCCAGCCGTCCGGGACAGTGGAATGAAAAACTGTTTTTT
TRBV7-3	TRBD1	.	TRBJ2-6	CASSPGQGALGANVLTF	TGTGCCAGCAGCCCGGGACAGGGGGCGCTCGGGGCCAACGTCCTGACTTTC
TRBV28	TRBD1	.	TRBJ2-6	CASSVPGQGVTSGANVLTF	TGTGCCAGCAGTGTCCCGGGACAGGGGGTGACCTCTGGGGCCAACGTCCTGACTTTC
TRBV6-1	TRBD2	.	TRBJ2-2	CASSEALAGGLTGELFF	TGTGCCAGCAGTGAAGCGCTAGCGGGGGGGCTCACCGGGGAGCTGTTTTTT
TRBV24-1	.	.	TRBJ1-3	CATSDSTGSDTIYF	TGTGCCACCAGTGACTCTACAGGGTCAGACACCATATATTTT
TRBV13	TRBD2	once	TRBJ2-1	CASSSNRLAREQFF	TGTGCCAGCAGTTCAAACCGACTAGCACGTGAGCAGTTCTTC
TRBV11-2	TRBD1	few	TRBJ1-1	CASSLDRGRPEAFF	TGTGCCAGCAGCTTAGACAGGGGGCGCCCCGAAGCTTTCTTT
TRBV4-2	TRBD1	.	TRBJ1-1	CASSQDRTGGAFGAEAFF	TGTGCCAGCAGCCAAGATCGGACAGGGGGCGCTTTCGGAGCTGAAGCTTTCTTT
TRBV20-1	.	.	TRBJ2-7	CSAPPGDEQYF	TGCAGTGCCCCGCCGGGGGACGAGCAGTACTTC
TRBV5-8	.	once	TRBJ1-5	CASSLEQAHTYQPQHF	TGTGCCAGCAGCTTGGAGCAGGCCCACACATATCAGCCCCAGCATTTT
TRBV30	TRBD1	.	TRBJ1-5	CAWSEDRVGNQPQHF	TGTGCCTGGAGTGAGGACAGGGTAGGCAATCAGCCCCAGCATTTT
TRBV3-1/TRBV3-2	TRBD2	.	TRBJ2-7	CASSQDLASGSYEQYF	TGTGCCAGCAGCCAAGATCTGGCTAGCGGGAGCTACGAGCAGTACTTC
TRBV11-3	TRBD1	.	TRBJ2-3	CASSTDRGKGNTQYF	TGTGCCAGCAGCACGGACAGGGGGAAAGGAAATACGCAGTATTTT
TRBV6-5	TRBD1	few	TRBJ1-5	CASSPGQGSGQPQHF	TGTGCCAGCAGCCCGGGACAGGGAAGTGGTCAGCCCCAGCATTTT
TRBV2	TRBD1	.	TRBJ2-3	CASSVMGQSDF	TGTGCCAGCAGTGTAATGGGACAGTCGGATTTT
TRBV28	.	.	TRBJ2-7	CASRSTGMEQYF	TGTGCCAGCAGAAGTACAGGCATGGAGCAGTACTTC
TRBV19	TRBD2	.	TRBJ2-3	CASSVSGKTDTQYF	TGTGCCAGTAGTGTTAGCGGGAAGACAGATACGCAGTATTTT
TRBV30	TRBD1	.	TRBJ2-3	CAWGAGTGITDTQYF	TGTGCCTGGGGCGCCGGGACAGGGATCACAGATACGCAGTATTTT
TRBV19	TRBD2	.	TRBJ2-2	CASSKAGVVSGELFF	TGTGCCAGTAGTAAGGCGGGAGTTGTTTCCGGGGAGCTGTTTTTT
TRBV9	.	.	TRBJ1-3	CASSVGSTAGNTIYF	TGTGCCAGCAGCGTAGGCTCGACAGCTGGAAACACCATATATTTT
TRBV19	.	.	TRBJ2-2	CASCFGRAYTGELFF	TGTGCCAGTTGTTTCGGCAGGGCGTACACCGGGGAGCTGTTTTTT
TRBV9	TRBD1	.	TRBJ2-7	CASSVGGTGISYEQYF	TGTGCCAGCAGCGTAGGTGGGACAGGAATCTCCTACGAGCAGTACTTC
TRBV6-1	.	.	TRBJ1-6	CASREETVSLLHF	TGTGCCAGCAGGGAAGAGACAGTTTCCCTCCTCCACTTT
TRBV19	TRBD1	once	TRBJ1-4	CASKTGWTNEKLFF	TGTGCCAGTAAGACAGGGTGGACTAATGAAAAACTGTTTTTT